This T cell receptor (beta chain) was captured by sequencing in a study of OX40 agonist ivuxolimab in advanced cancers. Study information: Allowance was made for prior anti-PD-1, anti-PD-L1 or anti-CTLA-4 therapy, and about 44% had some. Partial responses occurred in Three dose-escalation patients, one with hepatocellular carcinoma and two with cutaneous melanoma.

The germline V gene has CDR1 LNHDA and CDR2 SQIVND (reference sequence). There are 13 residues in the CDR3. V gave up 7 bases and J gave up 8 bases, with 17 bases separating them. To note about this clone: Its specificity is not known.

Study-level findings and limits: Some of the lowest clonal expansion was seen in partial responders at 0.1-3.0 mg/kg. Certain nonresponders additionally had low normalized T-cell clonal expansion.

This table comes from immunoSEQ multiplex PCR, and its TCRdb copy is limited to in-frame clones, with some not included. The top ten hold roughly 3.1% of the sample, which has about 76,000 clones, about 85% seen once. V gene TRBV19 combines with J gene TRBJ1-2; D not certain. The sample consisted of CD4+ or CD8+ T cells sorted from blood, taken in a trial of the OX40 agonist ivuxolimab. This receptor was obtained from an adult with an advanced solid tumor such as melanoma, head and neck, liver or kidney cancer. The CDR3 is CASNHTHGGGYTF. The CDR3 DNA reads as TGTGCCAGTAACCACACGCACGGTGGCGGCTACACCTTC.